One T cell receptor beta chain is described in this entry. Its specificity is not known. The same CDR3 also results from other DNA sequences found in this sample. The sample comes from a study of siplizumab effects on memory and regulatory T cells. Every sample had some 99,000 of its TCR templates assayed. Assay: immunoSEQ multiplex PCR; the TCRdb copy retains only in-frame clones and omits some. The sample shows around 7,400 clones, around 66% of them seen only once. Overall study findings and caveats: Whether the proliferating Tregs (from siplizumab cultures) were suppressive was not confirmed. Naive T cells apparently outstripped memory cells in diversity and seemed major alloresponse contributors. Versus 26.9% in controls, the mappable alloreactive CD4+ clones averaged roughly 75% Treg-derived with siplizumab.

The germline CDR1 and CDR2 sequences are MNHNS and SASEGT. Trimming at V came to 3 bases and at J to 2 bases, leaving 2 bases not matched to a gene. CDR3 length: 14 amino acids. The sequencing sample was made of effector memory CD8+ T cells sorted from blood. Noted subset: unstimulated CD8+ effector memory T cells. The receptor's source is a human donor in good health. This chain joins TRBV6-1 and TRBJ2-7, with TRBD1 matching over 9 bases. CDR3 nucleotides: TGTGCCAGCAGTGAGACAGGGGGGACCTACGAGCAGTACTTC. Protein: CASSETGGTYEQYF.